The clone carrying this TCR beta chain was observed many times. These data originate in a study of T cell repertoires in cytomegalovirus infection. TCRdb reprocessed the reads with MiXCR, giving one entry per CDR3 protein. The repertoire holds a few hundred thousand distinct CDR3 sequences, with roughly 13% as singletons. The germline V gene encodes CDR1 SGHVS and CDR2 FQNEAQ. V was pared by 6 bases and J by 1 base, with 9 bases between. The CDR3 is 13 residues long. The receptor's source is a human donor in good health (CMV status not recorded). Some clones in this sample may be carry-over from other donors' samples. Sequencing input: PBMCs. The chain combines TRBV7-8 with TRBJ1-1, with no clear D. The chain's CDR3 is CASSRVPNTEAFF. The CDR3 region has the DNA TGTGCCAGCAGTAGAGTCCCGAACACTGAAGCTTTCTTT.